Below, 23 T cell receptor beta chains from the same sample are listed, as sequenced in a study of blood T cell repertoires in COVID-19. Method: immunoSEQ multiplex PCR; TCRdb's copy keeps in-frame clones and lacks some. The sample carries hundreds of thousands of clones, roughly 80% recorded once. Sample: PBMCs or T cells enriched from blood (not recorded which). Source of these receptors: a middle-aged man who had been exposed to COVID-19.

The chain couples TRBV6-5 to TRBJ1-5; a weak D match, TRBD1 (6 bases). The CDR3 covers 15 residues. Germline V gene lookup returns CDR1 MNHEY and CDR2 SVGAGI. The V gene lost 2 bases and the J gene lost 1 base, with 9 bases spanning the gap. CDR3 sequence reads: CASSYGTPSNQPQHF. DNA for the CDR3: TGTGCCAGCAGTTACGGGACACCGAGCAATCAGCCCCAGCATTTT.

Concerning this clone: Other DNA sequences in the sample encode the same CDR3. CDR3 nucleotide sequence: TGTGCCACCAGTGACCGTAGCAATCAGCCCCAGCATTTT. It yields the protein CATSDRSNQPQHF. The chain recombines TRBV24-1 with TRBJ1-5, with D uncertain. The CDR3 extends over 13 amino acids. From germline, CDR1 is KGHDR and CDR2 SFDVKD. Trimming took off 4 bases at V and 0 bases at J, with 3 bases between the two ends.

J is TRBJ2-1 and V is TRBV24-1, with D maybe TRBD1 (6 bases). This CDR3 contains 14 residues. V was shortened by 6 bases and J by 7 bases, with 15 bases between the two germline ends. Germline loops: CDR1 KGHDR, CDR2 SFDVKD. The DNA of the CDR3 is TGTGCCACCAGTCACAGGGCGGGTAAAAATGAGCAGTTCTTC. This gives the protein CATSHRAGKNEQFF.

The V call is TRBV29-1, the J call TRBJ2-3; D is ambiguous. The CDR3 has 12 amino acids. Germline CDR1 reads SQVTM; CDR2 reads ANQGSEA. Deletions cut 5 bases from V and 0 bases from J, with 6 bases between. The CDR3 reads CSVRTSTDTQYF. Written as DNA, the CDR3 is TGCAGCGTTAGAACTAGCACAGATACGCAGTATTTT.

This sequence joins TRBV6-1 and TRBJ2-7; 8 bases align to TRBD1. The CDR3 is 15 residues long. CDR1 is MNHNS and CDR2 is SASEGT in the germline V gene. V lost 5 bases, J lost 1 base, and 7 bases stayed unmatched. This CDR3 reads CASSLFRDRSYEQYF. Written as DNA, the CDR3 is TGTGCCAGCAGTTTATTCCGGGACAGGTCCTACGAGCAGTACTTC.

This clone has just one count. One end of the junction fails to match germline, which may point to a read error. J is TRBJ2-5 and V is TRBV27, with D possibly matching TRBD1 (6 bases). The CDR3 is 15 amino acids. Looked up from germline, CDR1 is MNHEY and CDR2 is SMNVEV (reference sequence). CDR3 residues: CASSGSGQNQETQYF. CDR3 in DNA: TGTGCCAGCAGTGGAAGTGGACAGAACCAGGAGACCCAGTACTTC.

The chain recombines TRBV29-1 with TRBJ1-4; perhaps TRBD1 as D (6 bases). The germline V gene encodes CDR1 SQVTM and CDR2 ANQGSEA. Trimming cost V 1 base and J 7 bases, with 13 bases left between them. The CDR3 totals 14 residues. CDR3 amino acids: CSVEVSGVGEKLFF. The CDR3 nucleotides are TGCAGCGTTGAAGTCTCAGGGGTGGGTGAAAAACTGTTTTTT.

Written as DNA, the CDR3 is TGTGCCAGCAGGGCAACGGGACAGGGCCGTGGCTACACCTTC. Translated: CASRATGQGRGYTF. The chain carries TRBV6-5 and TRBJ1-2, with 9 bases matching TRBD1. Germline CDR1 is MNHEY and CDR2 is SVGAGI. Losses at the gene ends were 6 bases for V and 7 bases for J; bases not matched to a gene: 9. This CDR3 has 14 amino acids.

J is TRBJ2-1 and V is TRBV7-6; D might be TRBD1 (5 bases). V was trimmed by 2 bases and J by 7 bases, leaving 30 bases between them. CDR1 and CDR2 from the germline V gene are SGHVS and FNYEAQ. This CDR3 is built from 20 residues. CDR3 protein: CASSLFGHSRLKPGENEQFF. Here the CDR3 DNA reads TGTGCCAGCAGCTTATTTGGACACTCTCGGCTCAAACCCGGCGAAAATGAGCAGTTCTTC.

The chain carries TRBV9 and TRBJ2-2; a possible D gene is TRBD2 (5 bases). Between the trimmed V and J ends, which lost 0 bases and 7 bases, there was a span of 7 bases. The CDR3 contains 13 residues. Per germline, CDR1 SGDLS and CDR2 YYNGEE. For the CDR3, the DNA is TGTGCCAGCAGCGTAGGGGAGTTCGGGGAGCTGTTTTTT. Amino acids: CASSVGEFGELFF. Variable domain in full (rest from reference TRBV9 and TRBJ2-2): DSGVTQTPKHLITATGQRVTLRCSPRSGDLSVYWYQQSLDQGLQFLIQYYNGEERAKGNILERFSAQQFPDLHSELNLSSLELGDSALYFCASSVGEFGELFFGEGSRLTVL.

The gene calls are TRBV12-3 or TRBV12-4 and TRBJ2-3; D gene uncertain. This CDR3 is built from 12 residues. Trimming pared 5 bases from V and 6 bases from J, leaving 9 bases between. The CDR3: CASSLFGDTQYF. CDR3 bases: TGTGCCAGCAGTCTTTTTGGCGATACGCAGTATTTT.

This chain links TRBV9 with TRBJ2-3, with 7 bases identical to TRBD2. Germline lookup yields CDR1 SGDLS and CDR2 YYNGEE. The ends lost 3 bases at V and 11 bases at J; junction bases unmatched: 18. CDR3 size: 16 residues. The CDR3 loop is CASSGQAGRGLTGQYF. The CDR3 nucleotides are TGTGCCAGCAGCGGCCAAGCAGGGAGGGGTTTGACTGGGCAGTATTTT. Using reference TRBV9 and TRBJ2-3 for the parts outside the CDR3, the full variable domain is DSGVTQTPKHLITATGQRVTLRCSPRSGDLSVYWYQQSLDQGLQFLIQYYNGEERAKGNILERFSAQQFPDLHSELNLSSLELGDSALYFCASSGQAGRGLTGQYFGPGTRLTVL.

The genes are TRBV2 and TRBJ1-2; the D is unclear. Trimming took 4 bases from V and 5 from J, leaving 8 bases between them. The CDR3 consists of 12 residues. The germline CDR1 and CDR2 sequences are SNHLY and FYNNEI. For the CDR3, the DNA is TGTGCCAGCAGTGGGACGGGGTATGGCTACACCTTC. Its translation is CASSGTGYGYTF.

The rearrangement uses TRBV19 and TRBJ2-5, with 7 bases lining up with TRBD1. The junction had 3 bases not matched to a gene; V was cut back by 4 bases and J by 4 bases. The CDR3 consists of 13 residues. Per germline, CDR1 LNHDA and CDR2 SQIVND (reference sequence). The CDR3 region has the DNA TGTGCCAGTAGTACAGGGGACAGAGAGACCCAGTACTTC. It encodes CASSTGDRETQYF.

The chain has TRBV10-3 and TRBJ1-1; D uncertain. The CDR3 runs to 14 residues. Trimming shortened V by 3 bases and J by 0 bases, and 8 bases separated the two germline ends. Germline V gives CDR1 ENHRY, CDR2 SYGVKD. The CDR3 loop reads CAISETVLNTEAFF. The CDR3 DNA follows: TGTGCCATCAGTGAAACGGTATTGAACACTGAAGCTTTCTTT.

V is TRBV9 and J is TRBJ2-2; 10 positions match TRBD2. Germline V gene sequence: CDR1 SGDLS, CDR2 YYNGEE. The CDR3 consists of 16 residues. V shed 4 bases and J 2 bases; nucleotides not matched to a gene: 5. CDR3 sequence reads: CASSPRLAGNTGELFF. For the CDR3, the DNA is TGTGCCAGCAGCCCCCGACTAGCGGGTAACACCGGGGAGCTGTTTTTT.

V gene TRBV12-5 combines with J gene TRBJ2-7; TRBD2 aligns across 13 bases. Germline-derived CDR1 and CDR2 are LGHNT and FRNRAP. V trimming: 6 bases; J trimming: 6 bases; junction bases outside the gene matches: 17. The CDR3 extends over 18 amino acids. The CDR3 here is CASGPPRLGLAGVAEQYF. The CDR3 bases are TGTGCTAGTGGCCCCCCCCGTTTAGGACTAGCGGGAGTCGCCGAGCAGTACTTC.

In DNA form, the CDR3 reads TGTGCCAGCAGCCCCCAGGTCGGACAGTTCGCCTCAACTAATGAAAAACTGTTTTTT. Translated: CASSPQVGQFASTNEKLFF. V is TRBV7-3 and J is TRBJ1-4; perhaps TRBD1 as D (6 bases). Germline lookup yields CDR1 SGHTA and CDR2 FQGTGA. Trimming left V 5 bases short and J 0 bases short, with 22 bases between. The length of the CDR3 is 19 residues.

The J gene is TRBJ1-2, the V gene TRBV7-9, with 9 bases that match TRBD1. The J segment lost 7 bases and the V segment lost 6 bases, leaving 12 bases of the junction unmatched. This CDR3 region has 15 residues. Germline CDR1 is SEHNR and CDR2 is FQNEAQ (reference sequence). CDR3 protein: CASRRDREVGGGYTF. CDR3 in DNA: TGTGCCAGCAGAAGGGACAGGGAGGTCGGGGGTGGCTACACCTTC.

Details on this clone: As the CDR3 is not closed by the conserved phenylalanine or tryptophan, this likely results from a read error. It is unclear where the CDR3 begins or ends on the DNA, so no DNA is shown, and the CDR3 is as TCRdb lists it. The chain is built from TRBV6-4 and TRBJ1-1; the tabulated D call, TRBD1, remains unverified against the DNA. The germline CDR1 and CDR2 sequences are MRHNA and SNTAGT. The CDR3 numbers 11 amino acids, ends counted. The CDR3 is CASRGGRPGRL.

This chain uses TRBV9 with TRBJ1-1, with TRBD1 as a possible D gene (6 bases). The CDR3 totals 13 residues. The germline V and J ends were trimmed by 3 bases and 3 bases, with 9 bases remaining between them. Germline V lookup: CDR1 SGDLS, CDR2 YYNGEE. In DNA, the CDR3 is TGTGCCAGCAGCGCACAGGGTTACACTGAAGCTTTCTTT. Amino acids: CASSAQGYTEAFF. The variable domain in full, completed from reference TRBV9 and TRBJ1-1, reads DSGVTQTPKHLITATGQRVTLRCSPRSGDLSVYWYQQSLDQGLQFLIQYYNGEERAKGNILERFSAQQFPDLHSELNLSSLELGDSALYFCASSAQGYTEAFFGQGTRLTVV.

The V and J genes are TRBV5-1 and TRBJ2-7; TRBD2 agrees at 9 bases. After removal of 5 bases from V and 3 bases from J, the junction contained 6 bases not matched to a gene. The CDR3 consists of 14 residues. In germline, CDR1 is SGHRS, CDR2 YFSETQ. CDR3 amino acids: CASSGAGGDYEQYF. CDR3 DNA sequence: TGCGCCAGCAGTGGGGCGGGAGGGGACTACGAGCAGTACTTC. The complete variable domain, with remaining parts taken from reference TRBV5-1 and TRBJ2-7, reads KAGVTQTPRYLIKTRGQQVTLSCSPISGHRSVSWYQQTPGQGLQFLFEYFSETQRNKGNFPGRFSGRQFSNSRSEMNVSTLELGDSALYLCASSGAGGDYEQYFGPGTRLTVT.

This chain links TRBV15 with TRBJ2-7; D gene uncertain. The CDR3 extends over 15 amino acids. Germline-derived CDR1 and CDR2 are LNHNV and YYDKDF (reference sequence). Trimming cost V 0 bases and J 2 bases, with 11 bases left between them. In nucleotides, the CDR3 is TGTGCCACCAGCAGAGACCCAGGCCAGGCCTACGAGCAGTACTTC. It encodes CATSRDPGQAYEQYF.